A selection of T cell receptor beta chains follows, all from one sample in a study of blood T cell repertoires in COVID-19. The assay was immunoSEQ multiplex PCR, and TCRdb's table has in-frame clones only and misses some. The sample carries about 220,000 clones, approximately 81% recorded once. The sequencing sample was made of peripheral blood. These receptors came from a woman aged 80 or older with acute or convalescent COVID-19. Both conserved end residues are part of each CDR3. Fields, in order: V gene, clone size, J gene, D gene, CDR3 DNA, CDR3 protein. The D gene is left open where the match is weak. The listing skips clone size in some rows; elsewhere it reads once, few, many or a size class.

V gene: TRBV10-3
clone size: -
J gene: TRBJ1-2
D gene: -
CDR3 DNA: TGTGCCTCCAGGGCTCAGTATGGCTACACCTTC
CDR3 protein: CASRAQYGYTF

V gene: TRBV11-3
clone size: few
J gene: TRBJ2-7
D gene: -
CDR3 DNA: TGTGCCAGCAGTTCTCAGGGGATCTACGAGCAGTACTTC
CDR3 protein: CASSSQGIYEQYF

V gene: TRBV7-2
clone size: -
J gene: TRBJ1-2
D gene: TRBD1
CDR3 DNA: TGTGCCAGCAGCTTAGGGGAGATCCAGGGGGCCAAAGGCTACACCTTC
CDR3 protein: CASSLGEIQGAKGYTF

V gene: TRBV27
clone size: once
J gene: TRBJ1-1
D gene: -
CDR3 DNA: TGTGCCAGCAGGGTCGACAGGAGCGGAAAGGAAGCTTTCTTT
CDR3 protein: CASRVDRSGKEAFF

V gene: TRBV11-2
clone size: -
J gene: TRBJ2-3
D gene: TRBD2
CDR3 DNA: TGTGCCAGCAGCCCACTAGCGGGGGGGGTCGGAGATACGCAGTATTTT
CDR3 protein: CASSPLAGGVGDTQYF

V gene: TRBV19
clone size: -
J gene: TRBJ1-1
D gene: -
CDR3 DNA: TGTGCCAGTAGTGCTGGGGGGATGAACACTGAAGCTTTCTTT
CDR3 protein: CASSAGGMNTEAFF

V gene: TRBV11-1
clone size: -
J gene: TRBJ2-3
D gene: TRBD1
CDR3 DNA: TGTGCCAGCAGCTCCGGGGACAGGGCATTTGATACGCAGTATTTT
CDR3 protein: CASSSGDRAFDTQYF

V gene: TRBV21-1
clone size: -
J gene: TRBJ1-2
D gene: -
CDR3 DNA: TGTGCCAGCCCCACAGGGGGCAGGGGCTACACCTTC
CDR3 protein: CASPTGGRGYTF

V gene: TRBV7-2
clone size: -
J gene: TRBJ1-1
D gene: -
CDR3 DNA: TGTGCCAGCAGCTTAGCCCTTGCAGGGGCGAGCGGAGAAGCTTTCTTT
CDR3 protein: CASSLALAGASGEAFF

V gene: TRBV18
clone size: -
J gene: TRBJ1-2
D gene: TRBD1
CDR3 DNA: TGTGCCAGCTCACCACGGCCAGGTGCAGGGGGCTATGGCTACACCTTC
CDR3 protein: CASSPRPGAGGYGYTF

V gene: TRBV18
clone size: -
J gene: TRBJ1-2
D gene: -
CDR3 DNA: TGTGCCAGCTCACCCCCCAACCAGGGCATCTATGGCTACACCTTC
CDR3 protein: CASSPPNQGIYGYTF

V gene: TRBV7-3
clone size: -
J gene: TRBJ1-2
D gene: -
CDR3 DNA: TGTGCCAGCAGCTTAACGGGGACCGCGGGGCGCATAGATGGCTACACCTTC
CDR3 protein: CASSLTGTAGRIDGYTF

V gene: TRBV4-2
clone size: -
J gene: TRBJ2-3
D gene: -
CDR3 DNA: TGTGCCAGCAGCCAATCATTAGCTAGCACAGATACGCAGTATTTT
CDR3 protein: CASSQSLASTDTQYF

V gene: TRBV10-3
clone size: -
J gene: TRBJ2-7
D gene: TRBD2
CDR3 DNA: TGTGCCATCAGCGCGGTGACTAGCGGGGGGGCCTACGAGCAGTACTTC
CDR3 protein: CAISAVTSGGAYEQYF

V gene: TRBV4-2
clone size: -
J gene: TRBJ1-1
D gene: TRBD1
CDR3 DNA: TGTGCCAGCAGCCCGGACAGGGGAAGGTCGAACACTGAAGCTTTCTTT
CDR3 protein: CASSPDRGRSNTEAFF

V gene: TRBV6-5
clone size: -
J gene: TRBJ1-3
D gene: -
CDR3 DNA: TGTGCCAGCAGTCTACCAGGGGAATCTGGAAACACCATATATTTT
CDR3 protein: CASSLPGESGNTIYF

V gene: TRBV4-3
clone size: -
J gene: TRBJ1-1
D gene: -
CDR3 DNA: TGCGCCAGCAGCCAAGATTCTCGTAACACTGAAGCTTTCTTT
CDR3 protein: CASSQDSRNTEAFF

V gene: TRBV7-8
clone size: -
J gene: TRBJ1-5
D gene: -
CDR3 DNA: TGTGCCAGCAGCCCCCGGCGGGGGGCGCCCCTTCGTCAGCCCCAGCATTTT
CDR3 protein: CASSPRRGAPLRQPQHF

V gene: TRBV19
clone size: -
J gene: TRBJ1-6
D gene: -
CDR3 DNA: TGTGCCAGTAGTATAGATCATTCGGGGGTTAATTCACCCCTCCACTTT
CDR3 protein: CASSIDHSGVNSPLHF

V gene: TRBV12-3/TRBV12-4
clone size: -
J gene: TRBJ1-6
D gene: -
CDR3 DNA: TGTGCCAGCAGTAACTCCTTTAATTCACCCCTCCACTTT
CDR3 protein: CASSNSFNSPLHF

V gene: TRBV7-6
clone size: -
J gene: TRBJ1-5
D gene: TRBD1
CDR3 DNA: TGTGCCAGCAGCCAAGGGACAGGGGGCACCTATAGCAATCAGCCCCAGCATTTT
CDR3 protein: CASSQGTGGTYSNQPQHF

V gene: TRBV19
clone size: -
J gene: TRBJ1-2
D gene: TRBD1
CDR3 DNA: TGTGCCAGCCTCGACAGGGCCGACTATGGCTACACCTTC
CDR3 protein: CASLDRADYGYTF

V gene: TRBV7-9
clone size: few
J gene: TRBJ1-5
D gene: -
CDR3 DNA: TGTGCCAGCAGCTTTGGGGAGGGTGTCGATCAGCCCCAGCATTTT
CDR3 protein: CASSFGEGVDQPQHF

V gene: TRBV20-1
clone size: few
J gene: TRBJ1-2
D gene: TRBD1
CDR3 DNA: TGCAGTGCTAGTAATAAGGGGGCTCATGGCTACACCTTC
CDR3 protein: CSASNKGAHGYTF

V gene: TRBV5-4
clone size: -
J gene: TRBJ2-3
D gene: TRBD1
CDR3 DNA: TGTGCCAGCAGCCAGGGACAGGGGGCAGATACGCAGTATTTT
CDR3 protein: CASSQGQGADTQYF

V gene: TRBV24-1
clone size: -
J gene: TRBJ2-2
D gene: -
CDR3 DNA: TGTGCCACCAGTGCCGGGCTAAGCAGGGGCAGCACCGGGGAGCTGTTTTTT
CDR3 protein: CATSAGLSRGSTGELFF

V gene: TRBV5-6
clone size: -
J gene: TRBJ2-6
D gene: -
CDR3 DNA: TGTGCCAGCAGGGAGGCAGGGGTAACTGGGGCCAACGTCCTGACTTTC
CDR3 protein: CASREAGVTGANVLTF

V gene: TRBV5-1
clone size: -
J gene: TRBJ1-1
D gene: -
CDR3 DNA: TGCGCCAGCAGCGTCTCCCTGCCGGAGCCTCCCGAAGCTTTCTTT
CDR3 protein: CASSVSLPEPPEAFF